This T cell receptor beta chain was sequenced during a study of radiotherapy plus CTLA-4 blockade in lung cancer. A few counts support this clone. What it binds is unknown. Assay used: immunoSEQ multiplex PCR; TCRdb lists only in-frame clones, some missing. The sample lists 90,000 or so clones, over 80% occurring once. Points from the study as a whole: TCR clones from tumors expanded in blood after radiotherapy plus ipilimumab.

The study treated chemo-refractory metastatic non-small-cell lung cancer patients with focal radiation plus ipilimumab CTLA-4 blockade. The germline V and J ends were trimmed by 4 bases and 4 bases, with 15 bases remaining between them. This CDR3 spans 15 amino acids. Germline values: CDR1 KGHSH, CDR2 LQKENI. Sequencing was performed on peripheral blood, taken from a patient treated with radiotherapy plus ipilimumab. The chain has TRBV18 and TRBJ2-3; a weak D match, TRBD2 (5 bases). This TCR came from a human donor with non-small cell lung cancer who had stable disease on radiotherapy plus ipilimumab. The CDR3 bases are TGTGCCAGCTCACGACAAGAGGGAAGGTCAGATACGCAGTATTTT. Its protein product is CASSRQEGRSDTQYF.